A selection of T cell receptor beta chains follows, all from one sample in a study of shared clonotypes between healthy human individuals. The repertoire was sequenced with immunoSEQ multiplex PCR; TCRdb's copy has only in-frame clones and lacks some. The top ten clones hold roughly 12% of a sample with 450,000 to 600,000 clones, around 80% of them seen once. Sequencing input: PBMCs. All receptors come from a woman between 40 and 50 years old in good health. Some clones in this sample may be carry-over from other donors' samples. Each CDR3 is given with its conserved first and last residue. Each record gives: J gene, V gene, clone size, CDR3 protein. Clone sizes are given selectively: once, few, many, or a class where the clone is expanded.

j_call: TRBJ1-2
v_call: TRBV13
clone_size: -
cdr3_aa: CASSSDITNYGYTF

j_call: TRBJ2-7
v_call: TRBV27
clone_size: -
cdr3_aa: CASSFTDRSPYEQYF

j_call: TRBJ2-1
v_call: TRBV20-1
clone_size: -
cdr3_aa: CSARLSGQQFF

j_call: TRBJ2-2
v_call: TRBV9
clone_size: -
cdr3_aa: CASSVRTGIWTTNTGELFF

j_call: TRBJ2-7
v_call: TRBV27
clone_size: once
cdr3_aa: CASSPGLAREQYF

j_call: TRBJ2-3
v_call: TRBV2
clone_size: once
cdr3_aa: CASSEGTGGDTQYF

j_call: TRBJ2-5
v_call: TRBV7-2
clone_size: -
cdr3_aa: CASSLARLLFETQYF

j_call: TRBJ2-1
v_call: TRBV7-3
clone_size: -
cdr3_aa: CASSLTGPGTYNEQFF

j_call: TRBJ2-7
v_call: TRBV29-1
clone_size: -
cdr3_aa: CSVESGAGAYEQYF

j_call: TRBJ2-2
v_call: TRBV2
clone_size: -
cdr3_aa: CASSEETGTGELFF

j_call: TRBJ2-7
v_call: TRBV19
clone_size: -
cdr3_aa: CASSIARGLGGEQYF

j_call: TRBJ2-7
v_call: TRBV19
clone_size: -
cdr3_aa: CASSWSLGDYEQYF

j_call: TRBJ2-7
v_call: TRBV25-1
clone_size: once
cdr3_aa: CASSVGDLSYEQYF

j_call: TRBJ2-1
v_call: TRBV10-3
clone_size: -
cdr3_aa: CAMGVLGGSHEQFF

j_call: TRBJ1-4
v_call: TRBV4-3
clone_size: -
cdr3_aa: CASSQVGGEKLFF

j_call: TRBJ2-2
v_call: TRBV6-1
clone_size: -
cdr3_aa: CASTPTSGMVGELFF

j_call: TRBJ2-7
v_call: TRBV28
clone_size: -
cdr3_aa: CASSFSTSGNYEQYF

j_call: TRBJ2-5
v_call: TRBV7-2
clone_size: -
cdr3_aa: CASSLNPETQYF

j_call: TRBJ1-1
v_call: TRBV6-6
clone_size: -
cdr3_aa: CATHPSPGLGTEAFF

j_call: TRBJ2-7
v_call: TRBV11-2
clone_size: once
cdr3_aa: CASGPDGQDNEQYF

j_call: TRBJ2-1
v_call: TRBV4-2
clone_size: -
cdr3_aa: CASSQVTGGYNEQFF

j_call: TRBJ2-7
v_call: TRBV5-5
clone_size: once
cdr3_aa: CASSLRRDGAYEQYF

j_call: TRBJ1-1
v_call: TRBV2
clone_size: -
cdr3_aa: CASSFLNTEAFF

j_call: TRBJ2-1
v_call: TRBV19
clone_size: -
cdr3_aa: CASRGGDYNEQFF

j_call: TRBJ2-3
v_call: TRBV7-9
clone_size: -
cdr3_aa: CASRGTGAATDTQYF

j_call: TRBJ1-4
v_call: TRBV7-6
clone_size: once
cdr3_aa: CASSTWDRAEKLFF

j_call: TRBJ2-7
v_call: TRBV9
clone_size: many
cdr3_aa: CASSASTGGIGEQYF

j_call: TRBJ2-4
v_call: TRBV20-1
clone_size: -
cdr3_aa: CSAREDRILYF

j_call: TRBJ1-3
v_call: TRBV9
clone_size: -
cdr3_aa: CASTEGVGNTIYF

j_call: TRBJ1-2
v_call: TRBV21-1
clone_size: -
cdr3_aa: CASSNSLEFNYGYTF

j_call: TRBJ2-7
v_call: TRBV5-1
clone_size: -
cdr3_aa: CASSLGRRAGKLLDEQYF

j_call: TRBJ1-5
v_call: TRBV6-4
clone_size: once
cdr3_aa: CASHLVREPYSNQPQHF

j_call: TRBJ2-3
v_call: TRBV5-1
clone_size: -
cdr3_aa: CASSPQTGTDTQYF

j_call: TRBJ1-1
v_call: TRBV30
clone_size: many
cdr3_aa: CAWRGQGGTEAFF

j_call: -
v_call: TRBV5-1
clone_size: -
cdr3_aa: CASRVATSYSYEQYF

j_call: TRBJ2-2
v_call: TRBV4-2
clone_size: once
cdr3_aa: CASSRGRGTGELFF

j_call: TRBJ2-7
v_call: TRBV10-1
clone_size: -
cdr3_aa: CASRQTSGYEQYF

j_call: TRBJ2-5
v_call: TRBV28
clone_size: -
cdr3_aa: CASSPRGRGRRETQYF

j_call: TRBJ2-5
v_call: TRBV4-2
clone_size: -
cdr3_aa: CASSQTLAGGRSGYQETQYF

j_call: TRBJ2-7
v_call: TRBV13
clone_size: few
cdr3_aa: CASSLWSYEQYF

j_call: TRBJ2-7
v_call: TRBV6-6
clone_size: once
cdr3_aa: CASGGTSSYEQYF

j_call: TRBJ2-1
v_call: TRBV19
clone_size: once
cdr3_aa: CASSIPGLAGGPGEQFF

j_call: TRBJ2-5
v_call: TRBV5-1
clone_size: -
cdr3_aa: CASSPTGPILQETQYF

j_call: TRBJ1-1
v_call: TRBV11-3
clone_size: -
cdr3_aa: CASSSRFDSEAFF

j_call: TRBJ2-7
v_call: TRBV7-3
clone_size: -
cdr3_aa: CASSLSGRAYEQYF

j_call: TRBJ2-2
v_call: TRBV6-5
clone_size: -
cdr3_aa: CASSSPTGETGELFF

j_call: TRBJ1-2
v_call: TRBV10-3
clone_size: -
cdr3_aa: CAISVFKGDGYTF

j_call: TRBJ1-5
v_call: TRBV28
clone_size: -
cdr3_aa: CASSLPGQAQGPQHF

j_call: TRBJ2-3
v_call: TRBV28
clone_size: -
cdr3_aa: CASSLGMSTDTQYF

j_call: TRBJ2-2
v_call: TRBV6-1
clone_size: -
cdr3_aa: CASNPTGNTGELFF

j_call: TRBJ2-1
v_call: TRBV29-1
clone_size: few
cdr3_aa: CSVDLGLVEQFF